A single sample is the source of the 28 T cell receptor beta chains below, sequenced in a study of identical twins (dated by TCRdb to between 2015 and 2016). Library preparation was by 5' RACE. TCRdb names Illumina HiSeq 2000 as the instrument used. In TCRdb, the public reads were trimmed at Q25 with fastp and aligned with MiXCR, with productive beta chains retained. All rows with the same CDR3 protein become a single entry with the most common DNA and genes. Present in this sample are about 530,000 distinct CDR3 sequences, 20% to 25% of which were seen just once. The top ten hold about 0.5% of the sample. This sample also appeared in a second study, on yellow fever vaccine responses in identical twins.

Material: CD4+ T cells sorted from blood. These receptors came from a woman in her late teens or twenties in good health.

J is TRBJ2-2 and V is TRBV18; D remains ambiguous. Trimming removed 3 bases at V and 6 bases at J, with 14 bases between. The germline V gene encodes CDR1 KGHSH and CDR2 LQKENI. The CDR3 length is 15 residues. The CDR3 sequence: CASSPQGGRPGELFF. In DNA, the CDR3 is TGTGCCAGCTCACCCCAAGGTGGGCGACCCGGGGAGCTGTTTTTT.

J is TRBJ2-1 and V is TRBV7-9, with 11 bases aligning to TRBD2. This CDR3 comprises 16 residues. The V segment lost 5 bases and the J segment 5 bases; nucleotides outside the gene matches: 8. The germline V gene has CDR1 SEHNR and CDR2 FQNEAQ (reference sequence). As DNA, the CDR3 is TGTGCCAGCAGCGGGGCCGGGACTAGCGGCCACAATGAGCAGTTCTTC. It yields the protein CASSGAGTSGHNEQFF.

The genes are TRBV5-6 and TRBJ1-2, with D perhaps matching TRBD1 (5 bases). This CDR3 comprises 13 residues. The germline V and J ends were trimmed by 4 bases and 7 bases, with 14 bases remaining between them. The germline gives CDR1 SGHDT, CDR2 YYEEEE. CDR3 amino acids: CASSRLQVGGYTF. For the CDR3, the DNA is TGTGCCAGCAGCCGTCTACAGGTCGGTGGCTACACCTTC.

Remarks on this clonotype: At one boundary the junction diverges from the germline segment, which might be a read error. This chain connects TRBV12-3 or TRBV12-4 to TRBJ2-6; TRBD1 is a possible D gene (6 bases). The CDR3 has 16 amino acids. The DNA of the CDR3 is TGTGCCAGCAGTATAGCAGGGGTATCTGGGGCCACCGTCCTGACTTTC. It translates to CASSIAGVSGATVLTF.

This chain uses TRBV7-3 with TRBJ2-2; D remains unclear. There are 14 residues in the CDR3. V was shortened by 5 bases and J by 7 bases, with 14 bases between the two germline ends. CDR1 SGHTA and CDR2 FQGTGA come from the germline V gene. CDR3 coding DNA: TGTGCCAGCAGCCAACCTGGGTTGGGCGGGGAGCTGTTTTTT. Amino acid sequence: CASSQPGLGGELFF. Variable domain in full (rest from reference TRBV7-3 and TRBJ2-2): GAGVSQTPSNKVTEKGKYVELRCDPISGHTALYWYRQSLGQGPEFLIYFQGTGAADDSGLPNDRFFAVRPEGSVSTLKIQRTERGDSAVYLCASSQPGLGGELFFGEGSRLTVL.

The J gene is TRBJ1-6, the V gene TRBV7-6, with D possibly matching TRBD1 (6 bases). Germline lookup yields CDR1 SGHVS and CDR2 FNYEAQ. CDR3 size: 15 residues. Trimming stripped 5 bases from V and 14 bases from J, with 22 bases between. The CDR3 is CASSPGDRTSSALHF. The DNA for the CDR3 is TGTGCCAGCAGCCCTGGCGACAGGACCTCCTCGGCCCTCCACTTT.

This chain joins TRBV20-1 and TRBJ2-3; 7 bases align to TRBD2. With V trimmed by 6 bases and J by 2 bases, 5 bases remained unmatched. There are 13 residues in the CDR3. The V gene's germline CDR1 is DFQATT and CDR2 SNEGSKA (reference sequence). In DNA, the CDR3 is TGCAGTGCCAGCGGGGATGTCACAGATACGCAGTATTTT. It codes for CSASGDVTDTQYF.

The genes are TRBV3-1 and TRBJ2-1; D is ambiguous. Germline CDR1 is LGHDT and CDR2 is YNNKEL (reference sequence). The CDR3 has 15 amino acids. V dropped 4 bases and J dropped 6 bases, with 16 bases sitting between them. In DNA form, the CDR3 reads TGTGCCAGCAGCCTAAACACTATGGGCGTCAATGAGCAGTTCTTC. Its translation is CASSLNTMGVNEQFF.

V is TRBV15 and J is TRBJ1-1; D not resolved. CDR3 length equals 13 residues. Trimming removed 0 bases at V and 5 bases at J, with 7 bases between. From germline, CDR1 is LNHNV and CDR2 YYDKDF (reference sequence). The CDR3 sequence: CATSRDAGTEAFF. In DNA, the CDR3 is TGTGCCACCAGCAGAGATGCTGGGACTGAAGCTTTCTTT.

In this sample, this clonotype turned up many times. This rearrangement joins TRBV7-9 to TRBJ2-2; 10 bases agree with TRBD2. The CDR3 has 15 residues. J gave up 6 bases and V 6 bases, and 7 bases lay outside the gene matches. Looked up from germline, CDR1 is SEHNR and CDR2 is FQNEAQ (reference sequence). As DNA, the CDR3 is TGTGCCAGCAGGAAAGCGGGAGGGCCTTCCGGGGAGCTGTTTTTT. This sequence encodes CASRKAGGPSGELFF.

This clonotype was counted a few times. The chain has TRBV15 and TRBJ2-3, with D maybe TRBD2 (5 bases). CDR1 and CDR2 (germline): LNHNV, YYDKDF (reference sequence). Trimming took 2 bases from V and 4 from J, leaving 10 bases between them. The CDR3 consists of 14 residues. The DNA for the CDR3 is TGTGCCACCAGCAGACTAGCCGGTTCAGATACGCAGTATTTT. Its protein is CATSRLAGSDTQYF.

This clonotype has just a few counts. The chain combines TRBV20-1 with TRBJ1-5; 10 bases fit TRBD1. Trimming cost V 6 bases and J 8 bases; bases outside gene matches: 7. Germline CDR1 reads DFQATT; CDR2 reads SNEGSKA (reference sequence). The CDR3 contains 13 residues. The CDR3 loop is CSALRQGAEPQHF. CDR3 nucleotide sequence: TGCAGTGCCCTGCGACAGGGGGCTGAGCCCCAGCATTTT.

This chain's CDR3 is CAISEFAGASYEQYV. The CDR3 coding sequence is TGTGCCATCAGTGAGTTTGCAGGTGCAAGCTACGAGCAGTACGTC. The chain is built from TRBV10-3 and TRBJ2-7; D not certain. V lost 1 base to trimming and J lost 3 bases, with 13 bases between them. Germline V gives CDR1 ENHRY, CDR2 SYGVKD. The CDR3 loop spans 15 amino acids.

This clonotype was seen only a few times. The chain joins TRBV7-9 to TRBJ2-6; D perhaps matches TRBD1 (7 bases). The germline V gene encodes CDR1 SEHNR and CDR2 FQNEAQ (reference sequence). The CDR3 runs 17 residues. Trimming cost V 4 bases and J 2 bases, with 15 bases left between them. Here the CDR3 reads CASSSRQGGAGANVLTF. The CDR3 nucleotides read TGTGCCAGCAGCTCCCGACAGGGAGGCGCTGGGGCCAACGTCCTGACTTTC.

This CDR3 reads CASSRPGTGQETQYF. As DNA, the CDR3 is TGTGCCAGCAGCCGACCCGGGACAGGACAAGAGACCCAGTACTTC. The genes are TRBV7-3 and TRBJ2-5; 8 positions agree with TRBD1. The V segment lost 5 bases and the J segment 2 bases; nucleotides outside the gene matches: 7. CDR3 length: 15 amino acids. The germline CDR1 and CDR2 sequences are SGHTA and FQGTGA.

The chain carries TRBV20-1 and TRBJ2-2; TRBD2 agrees at 7 bases. CDR3 length: 16 amino acids. The junction had 11 bases not matched to a gene; V was cut back by 1 base and J by 6 bases. CDR1 and CDR2 (germline): DFQATT, SNEGSKA (reference sequence). The CDR3 DNA follows: TGCAGTGCTAGAGGGGTGCAAGACGGGGGGTCCGGGGAGCTGTTTTTT. This encodes CSARGVQDGGSGELFF.

This clonotype has at least ten counts. The gene calls are TRBV19 and TRBJ2-2; no definite D call. CDR1 is LNHDA, CDR2 SQIVND, per germline (reference sequence). The CDR3 contains 13 residues. Trimming removed 9 bases from V and 2 bases from J, with 10 bases in between. The CDR3, as DNA: TGTGCCAGCAGCTCACTAAACACCGGGGAGCTGTTTTTT. Translated, it gives CASSSLNTGELFF.

This clonotype was counted between two and nine times. The chain couples TRBV12-3 or TRBV12-4 to TRBJ2-4; TRBD2 might be the D (6 bases). V was trimmed by 3 bases and J by 5 bases, leaving 8 bases between them. The CDR3 runs to 13 residues. The CDR3 DNA sequence: TGTGCCAGCAGTTTGGGACTCGAAAACATTCAGTACTTC. Amino acid sequence: CASSLGLENIQYF.

The chain uses TRBV7-2 and TRBJ2-1; 10 bases are shared with TRBD2. V shed 5 bases, J shed 2 bases, and the junction held 3 bases outside the gene matches. The CDR3 runs 15 residues. Germline CDR1 SGHTA, CDR2 FQGNSA. CDR3 DNA: TGTGCCAGCAGCCCGAGCGGGAGGGCCTACAATGAGCAGTTCTTC. This encodes CASSPSGRAYNEQFF.

This chain links TRBV10-1 with TRBJ2-1; D may be TRBD2 (5 bases). V gave up 5 bases and J gave up 2 bases, with 10 bases separating them. CDR1 WNHNN and CDR2 SYGVQD come from the germline V gene (reference sequence). The CDR3 length is 14 residues. CDR3 amino acids: CASSSGLTYNEQFF. The CDR3 DNA is TGCGCCAGCAGTTCAGGACTGACCTACAATGAGCAGTTCTTC.

The table lists this clonotype with a few counts. The chain has TRBV20-1 and TRBJ1-4, with D uncertain. The CDR3 totals 14 residues. The germline V gene encodes CDR1 DFQATT and CDR2 SNEGSKA (reference sequence). V lost 3 bases and J lost 5, with 13 bases in between. The CDR3, as DNA: TGCAGTGCTAGGCCCTCGGGAATCAATGAAAAACTGTTTTTT. Translating gives CSARPSGINEKLFF.

This chain joins TRBV27 and TRBJ2-3, with 11 bases fitting TRBD2. Germline V gives CDR1 MNHEY, CDR2 SMNVEV (reference sequence). V trimming: 6 bases; J trimming: 2 bases; junction bases outside the gene matches: 13. The CDR3 is 18 residues long. CDR3 in DNA: TGTGCCAGCAGGGGCGCCCTGGGACTAGCGGATACCACAGATACGCAGTATTTT. It specifies CASRGALGLADTTDTQYF.

This clonotype was counted between two and nine times. The rearrangement links TRBV5-6 to TRBJ2-7; 8 bases fit TRBD1. The CDR3 is 14 residues long. Trimming took 4 bases from V and 1 from J; bases not matched to a gene: 4. Germline V gene data show CDR1 as SGHDT and CDR2 as YYEEEE. The CDR3 coding sequence is TGTGCCAGCAGCACACAGGGGGTTTCCTACGAGCAGTACTTC. Amino acid sequence: CASSTQGVSYEQYF.

This clonotype was picked up many times. This chain connects TRBV12-3 or TRBV12-4 to TRBJ2-5; D gene ambiguous. V lost 9 bases and J 1 base, leaving 15 bases between the germline ends. This CDR3 region has 14 residues. CDR3 sequence (DNA): TGTGCCAGTTGCGGAGTGAACACCCAAGAGACCCAGTACTTC. Translating gives CASCGVNTQETQYF.

This clonotype turned up a few times. The genes are TRBV20-1 and TRBJ1-2, with D possibly matching TRBD1 (6 bases). This CDR3 is 13 amino acids long. Trimming cost V 7 bases and J 8 bases, with 20 bases left between them. Germline V gene lookup returns CDR1 DFQATT and CDR2 SNEGSKA (reference sequence). The CDR3 DNA sequence: TGCAGTGTCACTCGAGCCGGGCAGGGGGGCTACACCTTC. Translated: CSVTRAGQGGYTF.

This clonotype was detected only a few times. The rearrangement joins TRBV7-9 to TRBJ1-2; no clear D. The germline gives CDR1 SEHNR, CDR2 FQNEAQ (reference sequence). V shed 0 bases and J shed 7 bases, with 9 bases lying between them. This CDR3 contains 13 residues. The CDR3 spells CASSLADSVGYTF. CDR3 nucleotide sequence: TGTGCCAGCAGCTTAGCGGATAGTGTTGGCTACACCTTC.

The chain employs TRBV12-3 or TRBV12-4 and TRBJ2-2; D is ambiguous. Trimming took off 5 bases at V and 7 bases at J, with 8 bases between the two ends. CDR3 length equals 12 residues. CDR3 residues: CASSPPGGELFF. The CDR3 nucleotides read TGTGCCAGCAGTCCCCCTGGCGGGGAGCTGTTTTTT.

This clonotype has a handful of counts. This chain links TRBV7-9 with TRBJ2-1; D ambiguous. Germline CDR1 reads SEHNR; CDR2 reads FQNEAQ (reference sequence). The CDR3 spans 13 residues. The V and J ends lost 8 bases and 4 bases respectively, with 12 bases between them. In DNA form, the CDR3 reads TGTGCCAGCGGTTTCGCCTGGTACAATGAGCAGTTCTTC. Its translation: CASGFAWYNEQFF.